A single sample gave rise to the 18 T cell receptor beta chains below, sequenced in a study of shared clonotypes between healthy human individuals (dated by TCRdb to between 2020 and 2021). The method behind the library was the immunoSEQ multiplex PCR assay. TCRdb holds this immuneACCESS table with in-frame rearrangements only. Some clones are missing; in checked studies, unresolved V genes explain under half, and the rest has no known cause. The sample data list about 680,000 clones, and roughly 78% of these were observed just once. The ten top clones hold 1.8% of the sample. Specimen: memory CD4+ T cells sorted from blood. Explained via the paper, the cell subset or site label denotes: CD45RA-negative fraction. These receptors all come from a woman aged 25 to 45 in good health.

This clone was observed a single time. The genes are TRBV5-1 and TRBJ1-2; D might be TRBD1 (5 bases). In germline, CDR1 is SGHRS, CDR2 YFSETQ. This CDR3 is 15 amino acids long. V shed 5 bases and J shed 4 bases, with 18 bases lying between them. The CDR3, as DNA: TGCGCCAGCAGTCCCCAGGGAGGCTCTAGCTATGGCTACACCTTC. Its protein product is CASSPQGGSSYGYTF.

The sample holds a few counts of this clone. This chain uses TRBV5-8 with TRBJ1-2, with D unresolved. In germline, CDR1 is SGHTS, CDR2 YDEGEE. The V gene lost 0 bases and the J gene lost 4 bases, with 10 bases spanning the gap. CDR3 length equals 14 residues. CDR3 residues: CASSLGGDPYGYTF. For the CDR3, the DNA is TGTGCCAGCAGCTTGGGCGGGGATCCCTATGGCTACACCTTC.

This clone was found once. This chain uses TRBV7-8 with TRBJ2-6, with 8 bases matching TRBD1. The CDR3 is made up of 19 amino acids. Losses at the gene ends were 5 bases for V and 4 bases for J; bases not matched to a gene: 16. Per the germline V gene, CDR1 is SGHVS and CDR2 is FQNEAQ. The CDR3 region is CASSGKTGALWSGANVLTF. In nucleotides, the CDR3 is TGTGCCAGCAGCGGCAAGACAGGGGCCCTCTGGTCGGGGGCCAACGTCCTGACTTTC.

The sample holds a few counts of this clone. J is TRBJ1-5 and V is TRBV7-8, with D perhaps TRBD1 (5 bases). The V and J ends lost 0 bases and 6 bases respectively, with 9 bases between them. From germline, CDR1 is SGHVS and CDR2 FQNEAQ. The CDR3 is made up of 14 amino acids. In DNA, the CDR3 is TGTGCCAGCAGCTTAGCGCAAGGGACTCAGCCCCAGCATTTT. Protein product: CASSLAQGTQPQHF.

The V call is TRBV19, the J call TRBJ2-7; 8 bases match TRBD2. Per germline, CDR1 LNHDA and CDR2 SQIVND (reference sequence). This CDR3 has 18 residues. Trimming took 4 bases from V and 0 from J; bases not matched to a gene: 14. The CDR3: CASSTHGRSSGTSYEQYF. Here the CDR3 DNA reads TGTGCCAGTAGTACGCACGGGAGGAGTAGCGGGACCTCCTACGAGCAGTACTTC.

The CDR3 region is CASSLTSSSYEQYF. The CDR3 DNA reads as TGTGCCAGCAGCTTGACGTCGAGCTCCTACGAGCAGTACTTC. This rearrangement joins TRBV5-6 to TRBJ2-7; D is unresolved. Trimming removed 1 base from V and 0 bases from J, with 8 bases in between. Germline V gene sequence: CDR1 SGHDT, CDR2 YYEEEE. This CDR3 contains 14 residues.

CDR3 residues: CASSLQLAGELFF. Here the CDR3 DNA reads TGTGCCAGCAGCTTGCAGCTGGCCGGGGAGCTGTTTTTT. V and J are TRBV11-2 and TRBJ2-2; no firm D call. The CDR3 spans 13 residues. Trimming shortened V by 3 bases and J by 6 bases, and 8 bases separated the two germline ends. From germline, CDR1 is SGHAT and CDR2 FQNNGV.

In the case of this clone: Other DNA sequences in this sample translate to the same CDR3. The chain has TRBV28 and TRBJ1-2; D is undetermined. The V gene's germline CDR1 is MDHEN and CDR2 SYDVKM. Trimming removed 4 bases at V and 8 bases at J, with 11 bases between. This CDR3 comprises 12 residues. The DNA for the CDR3 is TGTGCCAGCAGTTCTTCTCGTTACGGCTACACCTTC. This encodes CASSSSRYGYTF.

J is TRBJ2-7 and V is TRBV19; 10 bases are a match to TRBD1. The germline V gene encodes CDR1 LNHDA and CDR2 SQIVND (reference sequence). V lost 3 bases and J lost 0; bases outside the gene matches: 8. This CDR3 region has 17 residues. The CDR3 DNA sequence: TGTGCCAGTAGTATGGGACAGGGGAATAGCTTCTCCTACGAGCAGTACTTC. It encodes CASSMGQGNSFSYEQYF.

Ten or more counts support this clone. The CDR3 loop is CASSFQGGGNTEAFF. The CDR3 region has the DNA TGTGCCAGCAGTTTCCAGGGAGGGGGGAACACTGAAGCTTTCTTT. The chain employs TRBV27 and TRBJ1-1, with TRBD1 as a possible D gene (6 bases). The germline V gene has CDR1 MNHEY and CDR2 SMNVEV (reference sequence). Trimming cost V 3 bases and J 1 base, with 12 bases left between them. The CDR3 is made up of 15 amino acids.

V and J are TRBV4-2 and TRBJ1-2; 8 positions agree with TRBD1. This CDR3 has 15 residues. Unmatched junction bases numbered 7, after V lost 5 bases and J lost 2 bases. Germline loops: CDR1 LGHNA, CDR2 YNFKEQ. The CDR3 DNA reads as TGTGCCAGCAGCTCCCGGGACAGGCAAAACTATGGCTACACCTTC. Protein sequence: CASSSRDRQNYGYTF.

This clone showed up many times. Other nucleotide sequences from this sample produce the same CDR3. The chain links TRBV5-1 to TRBJ2-1; 9 bases are a match to TRBD2. The CDR3 has 15 amino acids. Germline V CDR1 and CDR2: SGHRS, YFSETQ. The V and J ends lost 1 base and 3 bases, in that order; junction bases with no gene match: 2. The DNA of the CDR3 is TGCGCCAGCAGCTTGAGTAGCGGGGGCTACAATGAGCAGTTCTTC. As protein: CASSLSSGGYNEQFF. Drawing the rest from reference TRBV5-1 and TRBJ2-1, the complete variable domain is KAGVTQTPRYLIKTRGQQVTLSCSPISGHRSVSWYQQTPGQGLQFLFEYFSETQRNKGNFPGRFSGRQFSNSRSEMNVSTLELGDSALYLCASSLSSGGYNEQFFGPGTRLTVL.

The genes are TRBV6-5 and TRBJ1-5; D is perhaps TRBD1 (6 bases). Trimming pared 6 bases from V and 5 bases from J, leaving 11 bases between. CDR3 size: 13 residues. In germline, CDR1 is MNHEY, CDR2 SVGAGI. The CDR3 region is CASRRTADQPQHF. The CDR3 DNA sequence: TGTGCCAGCAGAAGGACAGCCGATCAGCCCCAGCATTTT.

V gene TRBV28 combines with J gene TRBJ1-2, with D possibly being TRBD1 (5 bases). This CDR3 comprises 15 residues. Trimming cost V 8 bases and J 4 bases, with 20 bases left between them. The germline V gene encodes CDR1 MDHEN and CDR2 SYDVKM. CDR3 protein: CASEDPGRRLYGYTF. Here the CDR3 DNA reads TGTGCCAGCGAAGACCCGGGACGGAGACTCTATGGCTACACCTTC.

The gene calls are TRBV7-9 and TRBJ2-7; tentatively, D is TRBD2 (6 bases). In germline, CDR1 is SEHNR, CDR2 FQNEAQ (reference sequence). V lost 1 base and J lost 5, with 15 bases in between. The CDR3 extends over 15 amino acids. The CDR3 here is CASSLVFGGANEQYF. The CDR3 nucleotides are TGTGCCAGCAGCTTAGTTTTCGGGGGAGCAAACGAGCAGTACTTC. The full variable domain, rest sourced from reference TRBV7-9 and TRBJ2-7, is DTGVSQNPRHKITKRGQNVTFRCDPISEHNRLYWYRQTLGQGPEFLTYFQNEAQLEKSRLLSDRFSAERPKGSFSTLEIQRTEQGDSAMYLCASSLVFGGANEQYFGPGTRLTVT.

This chain connects TRBV19 to TRBJ2-1, with D perhaps matching TRBD1 (6 bases). Per germline, CDR1 LNHDA and CDR2 SQIVND (reference sequence). V lost 5 bases, J lost 0 bases, and 11 bases lay in between. The CDR3 has 15 amino acids. Here the CDR3 DNA reads TGTGCCAGTAGTCACACAGGGACCTCCTACAATGAGCAGTTCTTC. Encoded protein: CASSHTGTSYNEQFF.

About this clone: One end of the junction does not line up with germline, which may come from a read error. This rearrangement joins TRBV6-5 to TRBJ2-7, with D maybe TRBD1 (5 bases). CDR3 size: 13 residues. Germline CDR1 reads MNHEY; CDR2 reads SVGAGI. The CDR3 here is CAISVQGLYEQYF. The CDR3 DNA reads as TGTGCCATCAGTGTCCAGGGCCTTTACGAGCAGTACTTC.

The CDR3, as DNA: TGTGCCAGCAGTGAATTTCAGGTCGGGGATCAGCCCCAGCATTTT. Its translation is CASSEFQVGDQPQHF. The rearrangement uses TRBV6-1 and TRBJ1-5, with D hard to call. The CDR3 is 15 residues long. The V and J ends lost 2 bases and 5 bases respectively, with 13 bases between them. Germline V gene data show CDR1 as MNHNS and CDR2 as SASEGT.